This section outlines one T cell receptor (beta chain) sequence together with its context. Its cognate antigen is unknown. This entry belongs to a study of T-cell reconstitution after alpha-beta-depleted transplantation in children. Study results and caveats: The authors attributed T-cell counts and diversity one year after transplant mostly to newly produced T cells. Two months or so post-transplant, alpha-beta T cells reportedly derived from several hundred expanded graft clones. Surviving recipient T cells and thymic progenitors accounted for the high day-60 TCRbeta diversity observed in some patients.

The CDR3 loop spans 14 amino acids. In germline, CDR1 is SGHAT, CDR2 FQNNGV. V lost 5 bases to trimming and J lost 4 bases; unmatched junction nucleotides: 5. Preparation of the TCRbeta library was carried out with unique molecular identifiers. One entry per CDR3 protein, called by TCRdb with MiXCR from the PCR reads. The sample has about 510,000 distinct CDR3 sequences; roughly an eighth are singletons. This TCR was sampled from a female patient between 2 and 15 years old who had a stem cell transplant for aplastic anemia, so the T cells may come from the graft donor. The sample in question was PBMCs, mostly from graft donor cells, obtained 180 days after TCRalphabeta/CD19-depleted stem cell transplant. This sequence joins TRBV11-2 and TRBJ2-1, with 7 bases aligning to TRBD1. This CDR3 reads CASSHGTAYNEQFF. Here the CDR3 DNA reads TGTGCCAGCAGCCACGGGACAGCTTACAATGAGCAGTTCTTC.